Listed below are T cell receptor beta chains from one sample, sequenced in a study of blood T cell repertoires in COVID-19. The method was immunoSEQ multiplex PCR; TCRdb's version includes in-frame clones alone and lacks a portion of them. The data contain 95,000 to 150,000 clones, around nine tenths of them seen just once; the ten biggest clones take up approximately 1.1%. Sequenced sample: peripheral blood. These receptors all come from a woman over 75 with acute or convalescent COVID-19. Each CDR3 is given with its conserved first and last residue. The D gene is left open where the match is weak. Rows may omit the clone size; those that give it use once, few, many or a size class.

V gene	clone size	J gene	CDR3 length	D gene	CDR3 protein	CDR3 DNA
TRBV27	NA	TRBJ1-1	14	NA	CASRFRARNTEAFF	TGTGCCAGCAGGTTCAGGGCCCGAAACACTGAAGCTTTCTTT
TRBV7-2	NA	TRBJ2-2	16	TRBD2	CASSLIGGANTGELFF	TGTGCCAGCAGCTTAATCGGGGGGGCCAACACCGGGGAGCTGTTTTTT
TRBV9	NA	TRBJ2-1	14	NA	CASSVGSPSNEQFF	TGTGCCAGCAGCGTAGGGTCACCCAGCAATGAGCAGTTCTTC
TRBV4-2	NA	TRBJ2-5	14	TRBD1	CASSQVTGGKTQYF	TGTGCCAGCAGCCAAGTAACAGGGGGTAAGACCCAGTACTTC
TRBV6-1	NA	TRBJ1-2	15	TRBD1	CASSAAGTGTYGYTF	TGTGCCAGCAGTGCAGCCGGGACAGGGACCTATGGCTACACCTTC
TRBV7-2	NA	TRBJ2-7	15	TRBD1	CASSLVQGASYEQYF	TGTGCCAGCAGCTTAGTACAGGGGGCTTCCTACGAGCAGTACTTC
TRBV3-1/TRBV3-2	NA	TRBJ1-2	13	TRBD1	CASSGQALWSYTF	TGTGCCAGCAGCGGACAGGCATTGTGGAGCTACACCTTC
TRBV5-6	NA	TRBJ2-1	13	NA	CASSLPAANEQFF	TGTGCCAGCAGTTTGCCAGCGGCCAATGAGCAGTTCTTC
TRBV5-1	NA	TRBJ2-5	18	TRBD2	CASSTGTSGNVGRGTQYF	TGCGCCAGCAGTACCGGGACTAGCGGGAATGTAGGGAGGGGGACCCAGTACTTC
TRBV7-2	NA	TRBJ2-6	17	TRBD1	CASSLGTGGFGANVLTF	TGTGCCAGCAGCCTCGGGACAGGGGGCTTTGGGGCCAACGTCCTGACTTTC
TRBV6-2/TRBV6-3	NA	TRBJ2-7	14	NA	CASSYQGFMYEQYF	TGTGCCAGCAGTTACCAGGGATTCATGTACGAGCAGTACTTC
TRBV19	NA	TRBJ2-7	15	TRBD2	CASSPSGRSSYEQYF	TGTGCCAGTAGTCCTAGCGGGAGAAGCTCCTACGAGCAGTACTTC
TRBV5-1	NA	TRBJ1-1	14	TRBD1	CASSYQDRGTEAFF	TGCGCCAGCAGCTACCAGGACAGGGGGACTGAAGCTTTCTTT
TRBV5-4	NA	TRBJ1-6	12	TRBD1	CASSLAGQGWHF	TGTGCCAGCAGCTTGGCGGGACAGGGTTGGCACTTT
TRBV6-5	NA	TRBJ1-1	14	NA	CASSTVRGNTEAFF	TGTGCCAGCAGTACGGTCCGGGGGAACACTGAAGCTTTCTTT
TRBV5-1	NA	TRBJ2-7	16	TRBD2	CASSLSGGAYSYEQYF	TGCGCCAGCAGCTTAAGCGGGGGGGCGTATTCCTACGAGCAGTACTTC
TRBV4-3	NA	TRBJ2-1	15	NA	CASSQASRFYNEQFF	TGCGCCAGCAGCCAAGCTAGCAGATTCTACAATGAGCAGTTCTTC
TRBV5-1	NA	TRBJ2-2	16	NA	CASRAGSQTNTGELFF	TGCGCCAGCAGAGCGGGTAGCCAGACGAACACCGGGGAGCTGTTTTTT
TRBV7-8	NA	TRBJ2-2	16	TRBD2	CASSLLRGGNTGELFF	TGTGCCAGCAGCTTATTACGGGGGGGGAACACCGGGGAGCTGTTTTTT
TRBV27	NA	TRBJ2-6	16	NA	CASSFRGAAGANVLTF	TGTGCCAGCAGTTTCCGAGGAGCCGCTGGGGCCAACGTCCTGACTTTC
TRBV29-1	NA	TRBJ2-1	13	NA	CSVEARSDNEQFF	TGCAGCGTTGAGGCCAGAAGCGACAATGAGCAGTTCTTC
TRBV29-1	NA	TRBJ1-2	11	NA	CSVLGGGGYTF	TGCAGCGTTTTGGGAGGTGGGGGCTACACCTTC
TRBV4-3	NA	TRBJ1-4	15	NA	CASSQDGTRNEKLFF	TGCGCCAGCAGCCAAGATGGGACAAGAAATGAAAAACTGTTTTTT
TRBV4-3	NA	TRBJ2-3	16	TRBD2	CASSQSLAGVTDTQYF	TGCGCCAGCAGCCAATCACTAGCGGGGGTCACAGATACGCAGTATTTT
TRBV7-9	few	TRBJ2-5	13	NA	CASSQGGWGTQYF	TGTGCCAGCAGTCAAGGAGGCTGGGGGACCCAGTACTTC
TRBV7-2	few	TRBJ1-1	15	NA	CASSLEGGVNTEAFF	TGTGCCAGCAGCTTAGAAGGGGGGGTGAACACTGAAGCTTTCTTT
TRBV2	NA	TRBJ1-4	14	NA	CASRAGVANEKLFF	TGTGCCAGCAGGGCAGGGGTTGCTAATGAAAAACTGTTTTTT
TRBV5-1	once	TRBJ1-1	13	NA	CASSLPGYTEAFF	TGCGCCAGCAGCTTGCCGGGATACACTGAAGCTTTCTTT
TRBV2	NA	TRBJ1-5	14	NA	CASTAKGGNQPQHF	TGTGCCAGCACCGCGAAAGGCGGGAATCAGCCCCAGCATTTT
TRBV4-2	NA	TRBJ1-4	15	TRBD1	CASRGVGTGTEKLFF	TGTGCCAGCAGGGGAGTGGGGACAGGGACTGAAAAACTGTTTTTT
TRBV5-4	NA	TRBJ2-5	15	NA	CASSSGTATFETQYF	TGTGCCAGCAGCTCCGGGACTGCCACCTTTGAGACCCAGTACTTC
TRBV18	NA	TRBJ2-1	20	TRBD2	CASSPPRGSLAGRSYNEQFF	TGTGCCAGCTCACCACCGAGAGGATCCCTAGCGGGCCGCTCCTACAATGAGCAGTTCTTC
TRBV7-9	NA	TRBJ2-7	11	NA	CASSLERVQYF	TGTGCCAGCAGCCTAGAGCGAGTGCAGTACTTC
TRBV2	once	TRBJ2-7	14	NA	CASTARDKPYEQYF	TGTGCCAGCACGGCCCGGGACAAACCCTACGAGCAGTACTTC
TRBV15	NA	TRBJ2-2	15	TRBD1	CATSSYDRVGGELFF	TGTGCCACCAGCAGCTACGACAGGGTTGGCGGGGAGCTGTTTTTT
TRBV25-1	NA	TRBJ2-1	16	TRBD2	CASFAGGGSYGNEQFF	TGTGCCAGCTTTGCTGGCGGCGGGAGTTATGGAAATGAGCAGTTCTTC
TRBV28	NA	TRBJ1-2	13	NA	CASTQGGIYGYTF	TGTGCCAGCACCCAAGGGGGTATCTATGGCTACACCTTC
TRBV4-2	once	TRBJ1-1	15	TRBD1	CACGDRDGVNTEAFF	TGTGCCTGCGGCGACAGGGATGGGGTGAACACTGAAGCTTTCTTT
TRBV19	NA	TRBJ2-3	16	NA	CASSPPGAEGSGTQYF	TGTGCCAGTAGCCCACCCGGTGCCGAGGGAAGTGGTACGCAGTATTTT
TRBV15	NA	TRBJ1-3	17	NA	CATSRDSTGISGNTIYF	TGTGCCACCAGCAGAGATAGTACAGGAATATCCGGAAACACCATATATTTT
TRBV12-1	NA	TRBJ2-5	14	NA	CASMRWGLAETQYF	TGTGCCAGCATGAGGTGGGGACTAGCAGAGACCCAGTACTTC
TRBV5-4	NA	TRBJ1-4	16	NA	CASSIYRAQTNEKLFF	TGTGCCAGCAGCATATACAGGGCTCAGACTAATGAAAAACTGTTTTTT
TRBV28	NA	TRBJ1-3	15	TRBD1	CASTDRQGSGNTIYF	TGTGCCAGCACCGATAGACAGGGGTCTGGAAACACCATATATTTT
TRBV15	NA	TRBJ1-2	15	NA	CATSRVAGEGYGYTF	TGTGCCACCAGCAGAGTGGCAGGGGAAGGCTATGGCTACACCTTC
TRBV5-4	NA	TRBJ2-3	14	NA	CASSLGGSTDTQYF	TGTGCCAGCAGCTTGGGAGGGTCGACAGATACGCAGTATTTT
TRBV7-9	NA	TRBJ1-4	13	NA	CASSLTGGEKLFF	TGTGCCAGCAGCTTGACAGGAGGTGAAAAACTGTTTTTT
TRBV5-1	NA	TRBJ2-5	16	TRBD2	CASSLNPGLVQETQYF	TGCGCCAGCAGCCTGAATCCGGGACTAGTGCAAGAGACCCAGTACTTC
TRBV5-1	NA	TRBJ1-2	12	TRBD1	CASRGTGEGYTF	TGCGCCAGCAGAGGGACAGGGGAGGGCTACACCTTC
TRBV18	NA	TRBJ2-1	15	TRBD1	CASSPPGGSYNEQFF	TGTGCCAGCTCACCACCAGGGGGCTCATACAATGAGCAGTTCTTC
TRBV15	NA	TRBJ2-1	16	TRBD2	CATSRALAGGSNEQFF	TGTGCCACCAGCAGAGCCCTGGCGGGAGGGAGTAATGAGCAGTTCTTC